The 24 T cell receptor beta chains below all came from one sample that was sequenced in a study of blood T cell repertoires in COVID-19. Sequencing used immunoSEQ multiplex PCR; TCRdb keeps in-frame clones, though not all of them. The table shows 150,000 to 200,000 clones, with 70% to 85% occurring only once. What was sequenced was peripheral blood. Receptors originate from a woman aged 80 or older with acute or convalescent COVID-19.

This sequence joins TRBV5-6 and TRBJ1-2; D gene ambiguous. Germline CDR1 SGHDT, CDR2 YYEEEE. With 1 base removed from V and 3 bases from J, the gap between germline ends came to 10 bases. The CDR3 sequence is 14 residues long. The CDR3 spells CASSLISADYGYTF. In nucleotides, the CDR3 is TGTGCCAGCAGCTTGATATCTGCGGACTATGGCTACACCTTC.

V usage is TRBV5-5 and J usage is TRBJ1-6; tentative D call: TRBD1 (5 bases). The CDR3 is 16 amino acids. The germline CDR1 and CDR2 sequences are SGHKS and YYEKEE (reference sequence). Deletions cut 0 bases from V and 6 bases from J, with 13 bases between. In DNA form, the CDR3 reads TGTGCCAGCAGCTTGGGGATAGGGCAGGGTAATTCACCCCTCCACTTT. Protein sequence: CASSLGIGQGNSPLHF.

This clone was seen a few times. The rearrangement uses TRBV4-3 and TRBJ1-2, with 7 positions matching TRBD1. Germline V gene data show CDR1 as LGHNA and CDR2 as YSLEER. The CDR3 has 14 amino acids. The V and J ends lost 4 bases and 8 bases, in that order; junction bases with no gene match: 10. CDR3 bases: TGCGCCAGCAGCCCAGACCGGACAGGCCTCGGCTACACCTTC. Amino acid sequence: CASSPDRTGLGYTF.

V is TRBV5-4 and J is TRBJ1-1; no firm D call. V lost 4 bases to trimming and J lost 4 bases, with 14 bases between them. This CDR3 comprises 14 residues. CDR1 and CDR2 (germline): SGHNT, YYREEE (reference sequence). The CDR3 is CASSRAREGTEAFF. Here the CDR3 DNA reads TGTGCCAGCAGCAGGGCGCGGGAAGGCACTGAAGCTTTCTTT.

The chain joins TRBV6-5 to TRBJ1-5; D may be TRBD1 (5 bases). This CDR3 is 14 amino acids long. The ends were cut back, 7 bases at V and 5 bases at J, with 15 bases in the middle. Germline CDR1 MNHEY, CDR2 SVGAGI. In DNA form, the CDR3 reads TGTGCCAGCATGTCGGGCAGGGAAGATCAGCCCCAGCATTTT. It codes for CASMSGREDQPQHF.

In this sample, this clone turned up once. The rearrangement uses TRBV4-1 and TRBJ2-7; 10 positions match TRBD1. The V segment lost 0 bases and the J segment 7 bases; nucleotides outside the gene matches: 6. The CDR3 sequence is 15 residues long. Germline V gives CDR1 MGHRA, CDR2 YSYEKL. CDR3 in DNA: TGCGCCAGCAGCCAAGACGGGACAGGGGCCGGGGAGCAGTACTTC. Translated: CASSQDGTGAGEQYF.

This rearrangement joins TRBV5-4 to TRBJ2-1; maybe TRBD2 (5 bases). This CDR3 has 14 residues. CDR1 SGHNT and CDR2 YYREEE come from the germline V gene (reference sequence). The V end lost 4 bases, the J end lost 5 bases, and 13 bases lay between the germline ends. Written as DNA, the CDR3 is TGTGCCAGCAGCCCCATCCGGGATAACAATGAGCAGTTCTTC. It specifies CASSPIRDNNEQFF. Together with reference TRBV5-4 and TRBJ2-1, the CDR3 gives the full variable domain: ETGVTQSPTHLIKTRGQQVTLRCSSQSGHNTVSWYQQALGQGPQFIFQYYREEENGRGNFPPRFSGLQFPNYSSELNVNALELDDSALYLCASSPIRDNNEQFFGPGTRLTVL.

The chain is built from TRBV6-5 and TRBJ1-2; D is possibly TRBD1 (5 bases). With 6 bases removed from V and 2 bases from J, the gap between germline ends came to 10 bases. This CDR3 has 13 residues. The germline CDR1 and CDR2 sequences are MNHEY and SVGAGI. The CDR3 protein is CASSPTGNYGYTF. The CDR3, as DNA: TGTGCCAGCAGCCCCACAGGAAACTATGGCTACACCTTC.

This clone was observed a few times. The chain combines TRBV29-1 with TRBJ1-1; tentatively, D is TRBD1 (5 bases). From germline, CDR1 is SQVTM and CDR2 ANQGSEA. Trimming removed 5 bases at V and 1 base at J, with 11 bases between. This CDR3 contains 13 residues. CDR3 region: CSVPDRTNTEAFF. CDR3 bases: TGCAGCGTTCCCGACAGAACGAACACTGAAGCTTTCTTT. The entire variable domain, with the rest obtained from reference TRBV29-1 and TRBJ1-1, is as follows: SAVISQKPSRDICQRGTSLTIQCQVDSQVTMMFWYRQQPGQSLTLIATANQGSEATYESGFVIDKFPISRPNLTFSTLTVSNMSPEDSSIYLCSVPDRTNTEAFFGQGTRLTVV.

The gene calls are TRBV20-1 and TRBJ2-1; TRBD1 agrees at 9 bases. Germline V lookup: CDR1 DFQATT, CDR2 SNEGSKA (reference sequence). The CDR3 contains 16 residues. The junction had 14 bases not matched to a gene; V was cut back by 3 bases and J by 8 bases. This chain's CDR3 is CSASSAGTGLLYEQFF. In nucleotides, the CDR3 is TGCAGTGCTAGTAGCGCCGGGACAGGGTTACTCTATGAGCAGTTCTTC.

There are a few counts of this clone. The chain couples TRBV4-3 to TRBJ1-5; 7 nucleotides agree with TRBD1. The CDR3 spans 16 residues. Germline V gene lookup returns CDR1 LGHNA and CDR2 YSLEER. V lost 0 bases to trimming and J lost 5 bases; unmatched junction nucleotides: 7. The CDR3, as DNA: TGCGCCAGCAGCCAAGATCGAGGGGGCGCATATCAGCCCCAGCATTTT. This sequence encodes CASSQDRGGAYQPQHF.

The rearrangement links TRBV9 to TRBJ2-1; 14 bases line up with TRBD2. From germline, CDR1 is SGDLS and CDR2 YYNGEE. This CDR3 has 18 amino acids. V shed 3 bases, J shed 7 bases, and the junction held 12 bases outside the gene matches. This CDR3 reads CASSARTGTSGRGNEQFF. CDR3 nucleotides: TGTGCCAGCAGCGCACGTACCGGGACTAGCGGGAGAGGTAATGAGCAGTTCTTC.

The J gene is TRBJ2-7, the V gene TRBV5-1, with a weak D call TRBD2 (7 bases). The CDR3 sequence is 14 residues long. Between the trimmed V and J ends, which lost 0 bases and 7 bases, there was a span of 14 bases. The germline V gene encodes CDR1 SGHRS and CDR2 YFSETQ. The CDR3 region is CASSLDGRQGEQYF. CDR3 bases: TGCGCCAGCAGCTTGGACGGGAGGCAGGGGGAGCAGTACTTC.

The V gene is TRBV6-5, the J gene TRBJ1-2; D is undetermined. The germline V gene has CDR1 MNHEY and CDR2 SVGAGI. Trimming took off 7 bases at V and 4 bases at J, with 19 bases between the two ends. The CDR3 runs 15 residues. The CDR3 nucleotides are TGTGCCAGCACCCAAACTGGGAGGTTTGGCTATGGCTACACCTTC. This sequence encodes CASTQTGRFGYGYTF.

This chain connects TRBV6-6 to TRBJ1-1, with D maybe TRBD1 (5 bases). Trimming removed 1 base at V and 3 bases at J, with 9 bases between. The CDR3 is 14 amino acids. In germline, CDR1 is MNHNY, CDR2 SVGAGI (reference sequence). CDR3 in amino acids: CASSYWGEDTEAFF. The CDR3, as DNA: TGTGCCAGCAGTTACTGGGGGGAGGACACTGAAGCTTTCTTT.

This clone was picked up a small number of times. The CDR3, as DNA: TGTGCCAGCAGTCCGTACTCTGGAAACACCATATATTTT. It specifies CASSPYSGNTIYF. V is TRBV6-5 and J is TRBJ1-3; no clear D gene. Germline V lookup: CDR1 MNHEY, CDR2 SVGAGI. Trimming removed 5 bases from V and 0 bases from J, with 5 bases in between. The CDR3 extends over 13 amino acids.

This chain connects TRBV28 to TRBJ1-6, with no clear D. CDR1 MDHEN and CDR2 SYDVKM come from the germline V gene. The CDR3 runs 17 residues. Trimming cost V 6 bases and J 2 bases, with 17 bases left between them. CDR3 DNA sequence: TGTGCCAGCAGGACTTTGGGGAGCGGGACCTATAATTCACCCCTCCACTTT. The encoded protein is CASRTLGSGTYNSPLHF.

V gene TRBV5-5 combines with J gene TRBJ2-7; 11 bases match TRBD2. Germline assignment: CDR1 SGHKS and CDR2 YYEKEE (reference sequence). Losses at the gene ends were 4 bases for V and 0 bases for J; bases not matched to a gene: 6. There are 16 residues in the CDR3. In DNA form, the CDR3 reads TGTGCCAGCAGCGCCACCGGGACTAGCGGCTCCTACGAGCAGTACTTC. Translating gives CASSATGTSGSYEQYF. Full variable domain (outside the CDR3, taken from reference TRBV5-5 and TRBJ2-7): DAGVTQSPTHLIKTRGQQVTLRCSPISGHKSVSWYQQVLGQGPQFIFQYYEKEERGRGNFPDRFSARQFPNYSSELNVNALLLGDSALYLCASSATGTSGSYEQYFGPGTRLTVT.

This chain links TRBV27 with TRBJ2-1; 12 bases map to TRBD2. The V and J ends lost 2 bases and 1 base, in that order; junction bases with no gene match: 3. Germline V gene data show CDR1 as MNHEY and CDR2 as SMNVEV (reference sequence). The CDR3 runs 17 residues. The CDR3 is CASSLRTSGTSYNEQFF. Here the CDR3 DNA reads TGTGCCAGCAGTTTAAGGACTAGCGGGACGTCCTACAATGAGCAGTTCTTC.

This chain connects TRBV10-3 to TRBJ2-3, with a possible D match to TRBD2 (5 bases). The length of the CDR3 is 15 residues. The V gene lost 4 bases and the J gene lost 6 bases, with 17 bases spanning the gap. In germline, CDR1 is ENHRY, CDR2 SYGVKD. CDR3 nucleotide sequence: TGTGCCATCAGTGCTAGCTACTCCGTTGGGGATACGCAGTATTTT. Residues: CAISASYSVGDTQYF.

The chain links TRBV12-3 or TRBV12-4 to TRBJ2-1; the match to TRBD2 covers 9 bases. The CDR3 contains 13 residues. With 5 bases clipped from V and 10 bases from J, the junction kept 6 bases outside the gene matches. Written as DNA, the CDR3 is TGTGCCAGCAGTACTAGCGGGCTCCGCGAGCAGTTCTTC. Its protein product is CASSTSGLREQFF.

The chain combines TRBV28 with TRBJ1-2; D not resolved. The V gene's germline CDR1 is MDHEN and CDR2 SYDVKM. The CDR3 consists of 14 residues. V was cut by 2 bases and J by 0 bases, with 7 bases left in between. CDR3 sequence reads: CASSLAGTNYGYTF. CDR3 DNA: TGTGCCAGCAGTTTAGCAGGCACTAACTATGGCTACACCTTC.

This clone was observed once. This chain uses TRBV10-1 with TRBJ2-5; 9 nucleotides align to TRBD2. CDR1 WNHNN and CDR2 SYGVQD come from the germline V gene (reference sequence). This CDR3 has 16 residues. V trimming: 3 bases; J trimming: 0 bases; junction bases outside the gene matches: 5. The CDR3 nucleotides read TGCGCCAGCAGTGACGGGACTAGCCCCAACCAAGAGACCCAGTACTTC. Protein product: CASSDGTSPNQETQYF.

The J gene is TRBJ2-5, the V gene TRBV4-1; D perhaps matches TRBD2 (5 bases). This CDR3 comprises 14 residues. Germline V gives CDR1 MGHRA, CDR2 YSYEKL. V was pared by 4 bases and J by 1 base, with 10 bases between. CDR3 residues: CASSPREIQETQYF. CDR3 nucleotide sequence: TGCGCCAGCAGCCCAAGGGAGATCCAAGAGACCCAGTACTTC.